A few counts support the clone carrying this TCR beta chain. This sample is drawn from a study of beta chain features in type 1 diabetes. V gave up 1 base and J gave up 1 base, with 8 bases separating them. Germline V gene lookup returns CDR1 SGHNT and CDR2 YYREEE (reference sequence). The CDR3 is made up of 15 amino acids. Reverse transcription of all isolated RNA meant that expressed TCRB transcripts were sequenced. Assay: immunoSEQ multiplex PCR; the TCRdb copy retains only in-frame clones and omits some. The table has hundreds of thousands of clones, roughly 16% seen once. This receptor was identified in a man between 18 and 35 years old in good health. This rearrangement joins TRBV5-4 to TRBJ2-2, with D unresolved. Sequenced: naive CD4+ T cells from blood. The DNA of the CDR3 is TGTGCCAGCAGCTTGCGCCTAGGGAACACCGGGGAGCTGTTTTTT. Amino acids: CASSLRLGNTGELFF.